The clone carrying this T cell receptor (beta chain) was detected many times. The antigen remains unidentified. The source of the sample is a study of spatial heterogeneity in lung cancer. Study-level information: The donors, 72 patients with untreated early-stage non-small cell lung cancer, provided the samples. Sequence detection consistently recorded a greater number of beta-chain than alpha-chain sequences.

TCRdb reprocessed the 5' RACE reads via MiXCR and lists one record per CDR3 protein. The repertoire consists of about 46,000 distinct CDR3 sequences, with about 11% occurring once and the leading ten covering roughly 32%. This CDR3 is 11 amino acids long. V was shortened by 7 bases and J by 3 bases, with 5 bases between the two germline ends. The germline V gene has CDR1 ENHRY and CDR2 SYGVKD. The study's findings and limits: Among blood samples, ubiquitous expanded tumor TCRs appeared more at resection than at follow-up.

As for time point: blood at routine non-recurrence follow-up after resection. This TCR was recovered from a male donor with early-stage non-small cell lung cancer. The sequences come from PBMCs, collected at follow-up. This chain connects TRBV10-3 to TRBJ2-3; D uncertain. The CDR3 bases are TGTGCCATCATGCGGACAGATACGCAGTATTTT. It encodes CAIMRTDTQYF.